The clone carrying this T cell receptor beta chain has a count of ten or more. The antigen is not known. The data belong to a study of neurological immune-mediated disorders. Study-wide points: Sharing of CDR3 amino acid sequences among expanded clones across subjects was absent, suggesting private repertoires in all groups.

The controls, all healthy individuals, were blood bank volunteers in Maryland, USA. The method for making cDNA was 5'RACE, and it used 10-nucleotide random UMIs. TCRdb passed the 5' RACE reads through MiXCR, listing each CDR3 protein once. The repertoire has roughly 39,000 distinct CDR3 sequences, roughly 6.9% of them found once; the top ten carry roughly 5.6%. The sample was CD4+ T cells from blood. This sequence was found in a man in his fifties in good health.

CDR3 in DNA: TGTGCCAGCAGCCCCAGCTCTATAGCCGAGCAGTTCTTC. Encoded protein: CASSPSSIAEQFF. V usage is TRBV7-2 and J usage is TRBJ2-1; no reliable D call. Germline CDR1 reads SGHTA; CDR2 reads FQGNSA. CDR3 length: 13 residues. Trimming cost V 5 bases and J 10 bases, with 15 bases left between them. Supplemented by reference TRBV7-2 and TRBJ2-1, the full variable domain reads GAGVSQSPSNKVTEKGKDVELRCDPISGHTALYWYRQSLGQGLEFLIYFQGNSAPDKSGLPSDRFSAERTGGSVSTLTIQRTQQEDSAVYLCASSPSSIAEQFFGPGTRLTVL.